This TCR beta chain was sequenced in a study of blood T cell repertoires in COVID-19. Per the original methods: Amplification of reference gene primers was used by the study to estimate nucleated cell counts. Assay: immunoSEQ multiplex PCR; the TCRdb copy retains only in-frame clones and omits some. D and trimming were read from the DNA, whereas the V and J calls and clone size are those reported in that table. Among under 250,000 clones listed, 92% were seen once. The germline V and J ends were trimmed by 8 bases and 0 bases, with 11 bases remaining between them. The CDR3 runs to 14 residues. Germline V gives CDR1 LNHNV, CDR2 YYDKDF (reference sequence).

Specimen: peripheral blood. The genes are TRBV15 and TRBJ1-3; no clear D gene. The receptor was derived from a man in his sixties with COVID-19, enrolled during active disease. Here the CDR3 reads CATCERSSGNTIYF. The CDR3, as DNA: TGTGCCACCTGCGAGCGGTCCTCTGGAAACACCATATATTTT.